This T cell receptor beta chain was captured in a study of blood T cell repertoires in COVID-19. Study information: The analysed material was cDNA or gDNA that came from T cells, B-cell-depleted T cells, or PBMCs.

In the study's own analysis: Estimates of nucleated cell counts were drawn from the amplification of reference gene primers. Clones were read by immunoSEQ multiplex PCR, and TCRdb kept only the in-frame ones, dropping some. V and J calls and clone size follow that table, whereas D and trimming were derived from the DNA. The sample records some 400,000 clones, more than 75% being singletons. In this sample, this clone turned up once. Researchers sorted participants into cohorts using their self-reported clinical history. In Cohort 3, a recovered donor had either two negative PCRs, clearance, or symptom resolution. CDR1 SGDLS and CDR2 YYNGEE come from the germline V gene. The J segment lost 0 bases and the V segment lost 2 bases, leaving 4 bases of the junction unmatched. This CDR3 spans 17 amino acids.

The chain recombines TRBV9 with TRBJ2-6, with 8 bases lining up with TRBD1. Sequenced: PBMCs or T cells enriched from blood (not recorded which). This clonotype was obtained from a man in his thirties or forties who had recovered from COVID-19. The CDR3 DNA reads TGTGCCAGCAGCGTTGGGACAGGTATCTCTGGGGCCAACGTCCTGACTTTC. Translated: CASSVGTGISGANVLTF.